The 19 T cell receptor beta chains presented below share a single source sample, sequenced in a study of blood T cells in healthy people across ages. It was with a sample-barcoded 5' primer and a J-beta primer mix that a second PCR of about 6 to 12 cycles was run. TCRdb processed the 5' RACE reads anew with MiXCR; each CDR3 protein has one entry. The sample holds about 1.7 million distinct CDR3 sequences, about 28% seen once. Source material: blood. The receptor set was obtained from a woman aged 30 to 39 in good health.

The V gene is TRBV7-6, the J gene TRBJ2-1; 10 bases are shared with TRBD2. Looked up from germline, CDR1 is SGHVS and CDR2 is FNYEAQ. V gave up 0 bases and J gave up 0 bases; unmatched junction bases: 8. CDR3 length: 19 residues. The DNA for the CDR3 is TGTGCCAGCAGCTTAGCTGGGGCTAGCGGGAGTACCTCCTACAATGAGCAGTTCTTC. It is translated as CASSLAGASGSTSYNEQFF.

The rearrangement links TRBV12-3 or TRBV12-4 to TRBJ2-1; D call uncertain. V lost 6 bases and J lost 6, with 9 bases in between. The CDR3 loop spans 12 amino acids. The CDR3 loop reads CASSWPCNEQFF. In DNA form, the CDR3 reads TGTGCCAGCAGCTGGCCGTGCAATGAGCAGTTCTTC.

This clonotype was detected a few times. The V and J genes are TRBV5-5 and TRBJ2-5; TRBD1 matches 10 bases. Matching the DNA end better, TRBJ2-7 makes the J call doubtful. This CDR3 comprises 16 residues. Germline V gives CDR1 SGHKS, CDR2 YYEKEE (reference sequence). Here the CDR3 reads CASSLGSGTGEGEQYF. The DNA of the CDR3 is TGTGCCAGCAGCTTGGGATCGGGGACAGGGGAAGGCGAGCAGTACTTC.

The chain joins TRBV5-1 to TRBJ2-2, with 14 positions matching TRBD2. J was trimmed by 0 bases and V by 0 bases; bases with no gene match: 1. From germline, CDR1 is SGHRS and CDR2 YFSETQ. CDR3 length: 18 residues. For the CDR3, the DNA is TGCGCCAGCAGCTTGGGGACTAGCGGGGGGACGAACACCGGGGAGCTGTTTTTT. It is translated as CASSLGTSGGTNTGELFF.

This rearrangement joins TRBV5-1 to TRBJ2-3; TRBD2 matches at 8 bases. CDR1 and CDR2 from the germline V gene are SGHRS and YFSETQ. Trimming removed 3 bases from V and 4 bases from J; junction bases left unmatched: 4. The CDR3 loop spans 14 amino acids. DNA for the CDR3: TGCGCCAGCAGCTCACTAGCGGAGTCAGATACGCAGTATTTT. Its translation is CASSSLAESDTQYF.

V is TRBV5-1 and J is TRBJ2-2, with D uncertain. Germline CDR1 reads SGHRS; CDR2 reads YFSETQ. The germline V and J ends were trimmed by 2 bases and 6 bases, with 8 bases remaining between them. This CDR3 has 13 amino acids. The CDR3 here is CASSLLNSGELFF. The CDR3 DNA follows: TGCGCCAGCAGCTTACTTAACTCCGGGGAGCTGTTTTTT.

The chain links TRBV5-4 to TRBJ2-5; 8 nucleotides match TRBD1. CDR1 SGHNT and CDR2 YYREEE come from the germline V gene (reference sequence). The ends lost 4 bases at V and 5 bases at J; junction bases unmatched: 16. The CDR3 runs to 17 residues. CDR3 in DNA: TGTGCCAGCAGCCGAGGACAGGGCATTACCCCTGGGGAGACCCAGTACTTC. Translation: CASSRGQGITPGETQYF.

The chain has TRBV7-2 and TRBJ2-1; 9 bases are shared with TRBD2. The closer fit of TRBJ2-7 to the DNA end suggests the J call may be wrong. The CDR3 has 16 amino acids. The V gene's germline CDR1 is SGHTA and CDR2 FQGNSA. CDR3 nucleotides: TGTGCCAGCAGCTGGGGGGTAGCGGGGGCCTTAGGGGAGCAGTACTTC. Translating it yields CASSWGVAGALGEQYF.

The chain couples TRBV5-1 to TRBJ2-1; no reliable D call. The CDR3 is 15 amino acids. The V gene lost 0 bases and the J gene lost 0 bases, with 7 bases spanning the gap. CDR1 is SGHRS, CDR2 YFSETQ, per germline. The CDR3 sequence is CASSLGQISYNEQFF. CDR3 in DNA: TGCGCCAGCAGCTTGGGGCAGATCTCCTACAATGAGCAGTTCTTC. Filled out from reference TRBV5-1 and TRBJ2-1, the complete variable domain reads KAGVTQTPRYLIKTRGQQVTLSCSPISGHRSVSWYQQTPGQGLQFLFEYFSETQRNKGNFPGRFSGRQFSNSRSEMNVSTLELGDSALYLCASSLGQISYNEQFFGPGTRLTVL.

A word on this clonotype: A much larger clone lies a single base off, so this may be a read error. The CDR3 DNA reads as TGTGTCAGCAGTTTATACGTGACCTACGAGCAGTACTTC. It encodes CVSSLYVTYEQYF. This chain uses TRBV27 with TRBJ2-7; D is uncertain. Germline loops: CDR1 MNHEY, CDR2 SMNVEV (reference sequence). The CDR3 is made up of 13 amino acids.

In its sample, this clonotype was seen many times. The chain uses TRBV6-4 and TRBJ2-4; no definite D call. The germline CDR1 and CDR2 sequences are MRHNA and SNTAGT. The V end was cut by 6 bases, the J end by 2 bases, with 8 bases between. This CDR3 has 13 amino acids. The CDR3 sequence: CASRARPKNIQYF. The CDR3 bases are TGTGCCAGCAGGGCTAGGCCCAAAAACATTCAGTACTTC.

The J gene is TRBJ2-3, the V gene TRBV20-1; no clear D. V lost 1 base, J lost 6 bases, and 17 bases lay in between. The CDR3 contains 15 residues. Germline CDR1 reads DFQATT; CDR2 reads SNEGSKA (reference sequence). The CDR3 region is CSARAVDLSADTQYF. The DNA for the CDR3 is TGCAGTGCTAGAGCGGTAGATTTGAGCGCCGATACGCAGTATTTT.

This clonotype was seen only a few times. This sequence joins TRBV7-2 and TRBJ1-5, with D perhaps TRBD1 (6 bases). V lost 5 bases to trimming and J lost 7 bases, with 12 bases between them. The V gene's germline CDR1 is SGHTA and CDR2 FQGNSA. The CDR3 has 13 amino acids. The chain's CDR3 is CASSQTGRQPQHF. Here the CDR3 DNA reads TGTGCCAGCAGCCAAACAGGGAGACAGCCCCAGCATTTT.

The chain couples TRBV20-1 to TRBJ2-7; D may be TRBD1 or TRBD2 (6 bases each). The V gene's germline CDR1 is DFQATT and CDR2 SNEGSKA (reference sequence). Trimming took off 1 base at V and 3 bases at J, with 25 bases between the two ends. The CDR3 spans 18 residues. The CDR3: CSARGGGSWGAEHYEQYF. CDR3 bases: TGCAGTGCTAGAGGGGGAGGTAGCTGGGGGGCTGAGCACTACGAGCAGTACTTC.

The chain couples TRBV29-1 to TRBJ2-3; maybe TRBD2 (6 bases). Germline CDR1 SQVTM, CDR2 ANQGSEA. Deletions cut 2 bases from V and 4 bases from J, with 19 bases between. CDR3 length: 16 amino acids. The CDR3 loop reads CSVELGLVGSADTQYF. The CDR3 DNA is TGCAGCGTTGAACTGGGGCTAGTCGGGAGTGCAGATACGCAGTATTTT.

Regarding this clonotype: Germline is not matched at one junction end, which may reflect a read error. Here the CDR3 reads CAGSLGLDQPQHF. The CDR3 region has the DNA TGTGCCGGCAGCTTAGGTTTGGATCAGCCCCAGCATTTT. The rearrangement uses TRBV7-8 and TRBJ1-5; D remains ambiguous. Germline loops: CDR1 SGHVS, CDR2 FQNEAQ. The CDR3 runs 13 residues.

This clonotype was seen at least ten times. The V call is TRBV7-8, the J call TRBJ1-2; no clear D gene. Per the germline V gene, CDR1 is SGHVS and CDR2 is FQNEAQ. Trimming stripped 6 bases from V and 0 bases from J, with 11 bases between. The CDR3 runs 14 residues. CDR3 bases: TGTGCCAGCAGACCGCCGGCGGCTAACTATGGCTACACCTTC. Protein product: CASRPPAANYGYTF.

In the case of this clonotype: An end of the junction differs from the germline gene, which may be a read error. The chain uses TRBV7-9 and TRBJ1-2; 8 bases align to TRBD1. This CDR3 comprises 14 residues. Looked up from germline, CDR1 is SEHNR and CDR2 is FQNEAQ (reference sequence). The CDR3 loop is CANSLEGQAYGYTF. The CDR3 DNA is TGTGCCAACAGCTTAGAGGGACAGGCCTATGGCTACACCTTC. Full variable domain (rest looked up from reference TRBV7-9 and TRBJ1-2): DTGVSQNPRHKITKRGQNVTFRCDPISEHNRLYWYRQTLGQGPEFLTYFQNEAQLEKSRLLSDRFSAERPKGSFSTLEIQRTEQGDSAMYLCANSLEGQAYGYTFGSGTRLTVV.

This clonotype came up many times. V gene TRBV20-1 combines with J gene TRBJ2-7, with D possibly matching TRBD2 (7 bases). V shed 6 bases and J shed 2 bases, with 14 bases lying between them. Germline-derived CDR1 and CDR2 are DFQATT and SNEGSKA (reference sequence). CDR3 length: 13 amino acids. CDR3 protein: CSAPGGGPYEQYF. The CDR3 DNA sequence: TGCAGTGCCCCGGGGGGCGGACCCTACGAGCAGTACTTC.